The 2 T cell receptor beta chains listed next were all sequenced from one sample in a study of control samples from healthy donors and cancer patients. Produced via immunoSEQ multiplex PCR; TCRdb's table is partial and in-frame only. Of over 150,000 clones listed, around 94% were seen once; the top ten hold about 1.5%. Sequencing was performed on blood. These receptors all come from a woman between 18 and 30 years old in good health.

This chain joins TRBV18 and TRBJ1-4, with 10 positions matching TRBD1. There are 15 residues in the CDR3. After removal of 4 bases from V and 6 bases from J, the junction contained 5 bases not matched to a gene. The germline gives CDR1 KGHSH, CDR2 LQKENI. CDR3 sequence reads: CASSRQGAGDEKLFF. The CDR3 region has the DNA TGTGCCAGCTCACGACAGGGGGCAGGTGATGAAAAACTGTTTTTT. The full variable domain, in which reference TRBV18 and TRBJ1-4 provide the parts outside the CDR3, is NAGVMQNPRHLVRRRGQEARLRCSPMKGHSHVYWYRQLPEEGLKFMVYLQKENIIDESGMPKERFSAEFPKEGPSILRIQQVVRGDSAAYFCASSRQGAGDEKLFFGSGTQLSVL.

V usage is TRBV14 and J usage is TRBJ1-3; D call uncertain. V gave up 3 bases and J gave up 2 bases, with 2 bases separating them. Germline CDR1 reads SGHDN; CDR2 reads FVKESK. The CDR3 length is 12 residues. In DNA, the CDR3 is TGTGCCAGCAGCCAGGCTGGAAACACCATATATTTT. As protein: CASSQAGNTIYF.